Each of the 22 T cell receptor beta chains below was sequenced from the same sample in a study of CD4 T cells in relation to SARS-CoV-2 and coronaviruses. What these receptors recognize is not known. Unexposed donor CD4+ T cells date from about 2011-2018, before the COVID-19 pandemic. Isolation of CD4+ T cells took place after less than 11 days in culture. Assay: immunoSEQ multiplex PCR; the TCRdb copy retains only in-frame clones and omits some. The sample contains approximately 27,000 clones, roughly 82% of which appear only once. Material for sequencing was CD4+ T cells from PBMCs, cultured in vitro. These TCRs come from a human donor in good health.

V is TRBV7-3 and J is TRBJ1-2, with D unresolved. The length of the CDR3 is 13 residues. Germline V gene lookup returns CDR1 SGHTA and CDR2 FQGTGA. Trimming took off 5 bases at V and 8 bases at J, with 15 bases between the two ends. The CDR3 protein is CASSLAPLGGYTF. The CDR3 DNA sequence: TGTGCCAGCAGCCTAGCGCCGCTCGGGGGCTACACCTTC.

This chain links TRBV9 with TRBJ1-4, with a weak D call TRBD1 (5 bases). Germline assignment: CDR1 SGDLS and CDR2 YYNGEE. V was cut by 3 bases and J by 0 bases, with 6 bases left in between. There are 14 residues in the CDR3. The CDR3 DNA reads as TGTGCCAGCAGCGCGACAGCAACTAATGAAAAACTGTTTTTT. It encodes CASSATATNEKLFF.

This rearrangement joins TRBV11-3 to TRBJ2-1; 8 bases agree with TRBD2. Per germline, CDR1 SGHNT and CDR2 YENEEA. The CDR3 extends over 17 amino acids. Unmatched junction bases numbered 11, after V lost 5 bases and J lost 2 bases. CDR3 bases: TGTGCCAGCAGCCACAGGTGGCGGGAGGATACCTACAATGAGCAGTTCTTC. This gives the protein CASSHRWREDTYNEQFF.

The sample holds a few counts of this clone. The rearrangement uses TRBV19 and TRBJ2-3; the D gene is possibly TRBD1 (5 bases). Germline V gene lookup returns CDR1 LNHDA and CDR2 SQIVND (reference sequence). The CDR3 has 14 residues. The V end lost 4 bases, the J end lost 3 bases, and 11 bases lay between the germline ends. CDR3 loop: CASSNQGRTDTQYF. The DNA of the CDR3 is TGTGCCAGTAGTAATCAGGGTCGGACAGATACGCAGTATTTT.

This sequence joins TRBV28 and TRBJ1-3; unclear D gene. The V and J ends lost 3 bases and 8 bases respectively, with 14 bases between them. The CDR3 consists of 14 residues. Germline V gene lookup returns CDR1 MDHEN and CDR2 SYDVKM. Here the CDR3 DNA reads TGTGCCAGCAGTTTTTGGGCAGCCGGGGACACCATATATTTT. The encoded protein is CASSFWAAGDTIYF. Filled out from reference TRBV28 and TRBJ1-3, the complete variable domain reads DVKVTQSSRYLVKRTGEKVFLECVQDMDHENMFWYRQDPGLGLRLIYFSYDVKMKEKGDIPEGYSVSREKKERFSLILESASTNQTSMYLCASSFWAAGDTIYFGEGSWLTVV.

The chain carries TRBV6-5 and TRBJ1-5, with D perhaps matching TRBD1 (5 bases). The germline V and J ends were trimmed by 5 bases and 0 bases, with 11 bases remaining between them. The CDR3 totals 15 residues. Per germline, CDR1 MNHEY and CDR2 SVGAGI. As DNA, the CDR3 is TGTGCCAGCAGTACAGGAGTTTATAGCAATCAGCCCCAGCATTTT. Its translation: CASSTGVYSNQPQHF.

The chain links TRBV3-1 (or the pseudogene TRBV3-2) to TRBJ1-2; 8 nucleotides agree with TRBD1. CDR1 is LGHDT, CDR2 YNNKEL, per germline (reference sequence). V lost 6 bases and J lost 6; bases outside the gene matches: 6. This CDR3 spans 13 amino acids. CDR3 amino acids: CASRPSGQDGYTF. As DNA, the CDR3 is TGTGCCAGCAGACCCTCGGGACAGGATGGCTACACCTTC.

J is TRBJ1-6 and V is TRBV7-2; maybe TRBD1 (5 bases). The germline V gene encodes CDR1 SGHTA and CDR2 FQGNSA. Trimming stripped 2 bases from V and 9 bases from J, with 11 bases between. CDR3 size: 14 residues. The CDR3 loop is CASSLSVGGSPLHF. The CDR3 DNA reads TGTGCCAGCAGCTTATCAGTGGGGGGTTCACCCCTCCACTTT.

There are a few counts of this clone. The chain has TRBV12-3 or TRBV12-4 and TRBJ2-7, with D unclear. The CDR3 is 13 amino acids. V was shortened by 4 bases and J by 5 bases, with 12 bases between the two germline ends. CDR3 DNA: TGTGCCAGCAGTTCACGACATGGGGACGAGCAGTACTTC. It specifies CASSSRHGDEQYF.

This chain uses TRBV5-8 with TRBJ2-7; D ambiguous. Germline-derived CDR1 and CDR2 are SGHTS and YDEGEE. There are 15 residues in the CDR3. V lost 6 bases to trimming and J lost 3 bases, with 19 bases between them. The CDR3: CASKYQPTSGYEQYF. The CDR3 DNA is TGTGCCAGCAAATATCAGCCTACATCGGGCTACGAGCAGTACTTC.

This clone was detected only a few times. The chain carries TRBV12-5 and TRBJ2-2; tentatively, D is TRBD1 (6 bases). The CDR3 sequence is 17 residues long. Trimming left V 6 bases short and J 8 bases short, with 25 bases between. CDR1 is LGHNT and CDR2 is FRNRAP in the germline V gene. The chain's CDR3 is CASGQAGTRALKGELFF. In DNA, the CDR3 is TGTGCTAGTGGACAAGCCGGGACAAGGGCCTTGAAGGGGGAGCTGTTTTTT.

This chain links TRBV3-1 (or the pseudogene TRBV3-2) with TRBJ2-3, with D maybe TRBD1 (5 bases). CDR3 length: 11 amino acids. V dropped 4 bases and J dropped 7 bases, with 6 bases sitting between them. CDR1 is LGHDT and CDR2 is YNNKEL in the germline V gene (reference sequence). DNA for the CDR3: TGTGCCAGCAGCCGGGGCAATACGCAGTATTTT. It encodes CASSRGNTQYF.

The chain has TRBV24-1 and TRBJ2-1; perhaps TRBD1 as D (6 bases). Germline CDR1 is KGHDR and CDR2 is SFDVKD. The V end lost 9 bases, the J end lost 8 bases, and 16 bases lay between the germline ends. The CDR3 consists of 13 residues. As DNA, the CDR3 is TGTGCCACCGGGGAACAGGGTACGGATGAGCAGTTCTTC. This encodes CATGEQGTDEQFF.

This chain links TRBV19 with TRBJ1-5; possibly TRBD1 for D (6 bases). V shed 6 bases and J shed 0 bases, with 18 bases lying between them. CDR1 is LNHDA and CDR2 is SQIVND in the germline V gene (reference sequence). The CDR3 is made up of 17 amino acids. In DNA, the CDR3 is TGTGCCAGTAGCCCAAACCCGGGACACCGTAGCAATCAGCCCCAGCATTTT. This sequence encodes CASSPNPGHRSNQPQHF.

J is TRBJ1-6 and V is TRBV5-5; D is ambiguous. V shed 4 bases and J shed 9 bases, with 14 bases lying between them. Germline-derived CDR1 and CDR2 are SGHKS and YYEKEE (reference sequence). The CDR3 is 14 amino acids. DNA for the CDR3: TGTGCCAGCAGCCCTTACCGAGATGGTTCACCCCTCCACTTT. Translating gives CASSPYRDGSPLHF.

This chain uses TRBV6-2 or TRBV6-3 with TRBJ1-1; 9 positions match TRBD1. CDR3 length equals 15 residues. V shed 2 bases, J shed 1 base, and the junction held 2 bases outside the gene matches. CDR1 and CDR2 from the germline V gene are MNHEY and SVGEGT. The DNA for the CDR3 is TGTGCCAGCAGTTACCCGACAGGGGGGAACACTGAAGCTTTCTTT. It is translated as CASSYPTGGNTEAFF.

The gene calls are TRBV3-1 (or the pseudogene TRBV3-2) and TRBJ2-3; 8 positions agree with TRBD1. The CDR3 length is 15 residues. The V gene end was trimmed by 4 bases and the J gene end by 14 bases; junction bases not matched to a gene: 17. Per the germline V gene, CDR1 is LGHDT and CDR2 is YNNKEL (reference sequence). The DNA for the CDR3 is TGTGCCAGCAGCCCGACCGGACAGGGCGACCCATGGAGGTATTTT. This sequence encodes CASSPTGQGDPWRYF.

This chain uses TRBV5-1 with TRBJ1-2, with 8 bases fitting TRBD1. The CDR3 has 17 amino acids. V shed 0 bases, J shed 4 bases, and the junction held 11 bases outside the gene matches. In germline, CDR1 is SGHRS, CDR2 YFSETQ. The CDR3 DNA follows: TGCGCCAGCAGCTTGGAGGGACAGGTTTCATGGGGCTATGGCTACACCTTC. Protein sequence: CASSLEGQVSWGYGYTF.

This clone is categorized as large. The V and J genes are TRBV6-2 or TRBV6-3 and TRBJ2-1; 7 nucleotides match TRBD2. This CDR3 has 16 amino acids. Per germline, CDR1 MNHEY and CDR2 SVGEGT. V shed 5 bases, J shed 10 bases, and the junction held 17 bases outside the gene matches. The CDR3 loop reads CASSLRGVAGPREQFF. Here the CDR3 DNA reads TGTGCCAGCAGTCTCCGAGGGGTAGCGGGCCCCAGGGAGCAGTTCTTC.

The CDR3 region is CASSVSGTGNNEQFF. CDR3 bases: TGTGCCAGCAGCGTCTCCGGGACAGGGAACAATGAGCAGTTCTTC. The rearrangement links TRBV9 to TRBJ2-1; 9 bases align to TRBD1. J gave up 5 bases and V 2 bases, and 5 bases lay outside the gene matches. This CDR3 contains 15 residues. Looked up from germline, CDR1 is SGDLS and CDR2 is YYNGEE. Filled out from reference TRBV9 and TRBJ2-1, the complete variable domain reads DSGVTQTPKHLITATGQRVTLRCSPRSGDLSVYWYQQSLDQGLQFLIQYYNGEERAKGNILERFSAQQFPDLHSELNLSSLELGDSALYFCASSVSGTGNNEQFFGPGTRLTVL.

The CDR3 nucleotides are TGTGCCAGTAGGACAGGGGAACTTAGCTCCTACGAGCAGTACTTC. This gives the protein CASRTGELSSYEQYF. The V gene is TRBV9, the J gene TRBJ2-7, with TRBD1 matching over 9 bases. Losses at the gene ends were 8 bases for V and 0 bases for J; bases not matched to a gene: 9. CDR3 length: 15 residues. CDR1 SGDLS and CDR2 YYNGEE come from the germline V gene. Using reference TRBV9 and TRBJ2-7 for the parts outside the CDR3, the full variable domain is DSGVTQTPKHLITATGQRVTLRCSPRSGDLSVYWYQQSLDQGLQFLIQYYNGEERAKGNILERFSAQQFPDLHSELNLSSLELGDSALYFCASRTGELSSYEQYFGPGTRLTVT.

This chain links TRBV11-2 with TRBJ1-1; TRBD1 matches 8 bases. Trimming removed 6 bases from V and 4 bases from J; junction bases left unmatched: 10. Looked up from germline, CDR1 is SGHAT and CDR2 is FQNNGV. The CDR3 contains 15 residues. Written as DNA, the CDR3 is TGTGCCAGCAGACCTAGGACAGGGACCAGCACTGAAGCTTTCTTT. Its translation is CASRPRTGTSTEAFF.